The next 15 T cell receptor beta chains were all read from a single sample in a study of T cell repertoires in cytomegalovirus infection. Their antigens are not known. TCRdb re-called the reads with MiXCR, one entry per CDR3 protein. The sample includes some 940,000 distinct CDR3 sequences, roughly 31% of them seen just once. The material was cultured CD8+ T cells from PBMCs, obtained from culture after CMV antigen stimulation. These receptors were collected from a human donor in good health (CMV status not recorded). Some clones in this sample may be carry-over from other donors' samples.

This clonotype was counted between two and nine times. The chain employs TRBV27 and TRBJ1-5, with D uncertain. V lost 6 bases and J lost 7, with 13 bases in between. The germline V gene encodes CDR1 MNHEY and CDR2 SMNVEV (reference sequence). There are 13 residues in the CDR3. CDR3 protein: CASSPPGRQPQHF. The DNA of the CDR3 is TGTGCCAGCAGCCCCCCCGGCAGACAGCCCCAGCATTTT.

The CDR3 here is CASSPRQVELNTEAFF. The CDR3 coding sequence is TGTGCCAGCAGCCCCCGACAGGTTGAACTGAACACTGAAGCTTTCTTT. The V gene is TRBV7-2, the J gene TRBJ1-1; tentative D call: TRBD1 (6 bases). The CDR3 totals 16 residues. CDR1 is SGHTA and CDR2 is FQGNSA in the germline V gene. V was shortened by 5 bases and J by 0 bases, with 16 bases between the two germline ends.

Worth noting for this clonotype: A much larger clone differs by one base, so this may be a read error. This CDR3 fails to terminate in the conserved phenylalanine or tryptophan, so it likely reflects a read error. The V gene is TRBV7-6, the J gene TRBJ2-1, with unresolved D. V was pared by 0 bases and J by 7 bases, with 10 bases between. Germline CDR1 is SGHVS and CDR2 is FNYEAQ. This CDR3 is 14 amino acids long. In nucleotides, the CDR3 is TGTGCCAGCAGCTTAGCCACCCCGGGTAATGAGCAGTTCTTA. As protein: CASSLATPGNEQFL.

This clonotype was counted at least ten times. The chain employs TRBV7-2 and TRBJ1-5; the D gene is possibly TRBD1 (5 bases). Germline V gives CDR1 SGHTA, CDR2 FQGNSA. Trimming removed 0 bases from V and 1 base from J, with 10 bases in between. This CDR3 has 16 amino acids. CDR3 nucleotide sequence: TGTGCCAGCAGCTTAGCGCCCCGGGGGAGCAATCAGCCCCAGCATTTT. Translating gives CASSLAPRGSNQPQHF.

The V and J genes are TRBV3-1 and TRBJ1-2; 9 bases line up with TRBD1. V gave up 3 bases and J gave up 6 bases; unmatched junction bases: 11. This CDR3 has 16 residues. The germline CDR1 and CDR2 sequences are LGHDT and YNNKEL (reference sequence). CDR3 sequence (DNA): TGTGCCAGCAGCCAGTACATCCGGGACAGGGAGGATGGCTACACCTTC. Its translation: CASSQYIRDREDGYTF. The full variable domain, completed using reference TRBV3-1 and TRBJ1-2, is DTAVSQTPKYLVTQMGNDKSIKCEQNLGHDTMYWYKQDSKKFLKIMFSYNNKELIINETVPNRFSPKSPDKAHLNLHINSLELGDSAVYFCASSQYIRDREDGYTFGSGTRLTVV.

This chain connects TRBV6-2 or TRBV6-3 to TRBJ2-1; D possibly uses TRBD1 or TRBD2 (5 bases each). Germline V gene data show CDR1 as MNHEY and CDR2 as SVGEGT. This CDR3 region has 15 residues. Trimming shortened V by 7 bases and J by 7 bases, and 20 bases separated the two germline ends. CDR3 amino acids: CASTTREPRGNEQFF. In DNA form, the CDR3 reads TGTGCCAGCACGACACGGGAACCGAGGGGAAATGAGCAGTTCTTC.

The CDR3 here is CASSGITSGGRNEQFF. The CDR3 coding sequence is TGTGCCAGCAGCGGAATAACTAGCGGGGGGCGGAATGAGCAGTTCTTC. The chain has TRBV7-4 and TRBJ2-1; 12 positions agree with TRBD2. The CDR3 is made up of 16 amino acids. Germline loops: CDR1 SGHVT, CDR2 SQSDAQ. With 5 bases clipped from V and 7 bases from J, the junction kept 9 bases outside the gene matches.

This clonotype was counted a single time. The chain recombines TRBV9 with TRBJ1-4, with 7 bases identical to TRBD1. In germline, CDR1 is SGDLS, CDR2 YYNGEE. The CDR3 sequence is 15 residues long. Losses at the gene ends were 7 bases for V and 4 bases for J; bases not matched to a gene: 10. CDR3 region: CASGARDRYNEKLFF. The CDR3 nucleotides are TGTGCCAGCGGCGCCCGGGACAGATATAATGAAAAACTGTTTTTT. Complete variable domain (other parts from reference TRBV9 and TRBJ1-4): DSGVTQTPKHLITATGQRVTLRCSPRSGDLSVYWYQQSLDQGLQFLIQYYNGEERAKGNILERFSAQQFPDLHSELNLSSLELGDSALYFCASGARDRYNEKLFFGSGTQLSVL.

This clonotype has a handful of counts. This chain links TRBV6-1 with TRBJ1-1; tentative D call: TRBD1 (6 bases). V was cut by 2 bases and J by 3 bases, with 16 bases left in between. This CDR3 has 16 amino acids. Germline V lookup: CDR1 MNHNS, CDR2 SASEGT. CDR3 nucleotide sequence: TGTGCCAGCAGTGAATATACAGGGAACAAGGACACTGAAGCTTTCTTT. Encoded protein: CASSEYTGNKDTEAFF.

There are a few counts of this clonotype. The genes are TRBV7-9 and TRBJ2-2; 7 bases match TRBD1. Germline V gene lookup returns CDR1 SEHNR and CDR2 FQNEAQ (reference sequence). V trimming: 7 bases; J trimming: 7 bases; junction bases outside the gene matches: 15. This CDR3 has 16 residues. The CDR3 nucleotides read TGTGCCAGCATGGAGTCCGGGACAGCCCAGGTCGGGGAGCTGTTTTTT. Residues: CASMESGTAQVGELFF. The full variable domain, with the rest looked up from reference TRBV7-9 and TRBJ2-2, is DTGVSQNPRHKITKRGQNVTFRCDPISEHNRLYWYRQTLGQGPEFLTYFQNEAQLEKSRLLSDRFSAERPKGSFSTLEIQRTEQGDSAMYLCASMESGTAQVGELFFGEGSRLTVL.

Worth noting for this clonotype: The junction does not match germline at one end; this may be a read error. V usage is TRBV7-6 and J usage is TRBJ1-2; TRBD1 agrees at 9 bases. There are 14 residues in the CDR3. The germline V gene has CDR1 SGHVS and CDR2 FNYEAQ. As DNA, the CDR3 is TGTGCCAACAGCCCTAGCGGGACAGGGAACGGCTACACCTTC. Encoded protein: CANSPSGTGNGYTF.

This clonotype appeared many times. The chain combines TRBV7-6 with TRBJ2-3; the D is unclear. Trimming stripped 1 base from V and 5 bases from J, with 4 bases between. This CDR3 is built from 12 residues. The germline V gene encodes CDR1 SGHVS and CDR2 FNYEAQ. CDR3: CASSLEVDTQYF. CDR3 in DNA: TGTGCCAGCAGCTTAGAGGTAGATACGCAGTATTTT.

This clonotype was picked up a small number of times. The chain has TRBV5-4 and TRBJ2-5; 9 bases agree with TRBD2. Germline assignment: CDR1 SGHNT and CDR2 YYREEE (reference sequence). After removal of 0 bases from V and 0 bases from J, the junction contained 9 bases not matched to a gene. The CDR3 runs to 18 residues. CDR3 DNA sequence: TGTGCCAGCAGCTTGGGTCCAGTCCTAGCGGGGAACCAAGAGACCCAGTACTTC. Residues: CASSLGPVLAGNQETQYF.

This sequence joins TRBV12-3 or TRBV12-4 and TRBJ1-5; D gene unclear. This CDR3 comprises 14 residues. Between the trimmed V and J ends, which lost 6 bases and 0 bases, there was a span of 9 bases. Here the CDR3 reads CASSTWYSNQPQHF. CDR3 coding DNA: TGTGCCAGCAGCACATGGTATAGCAATCAGCCCCAGCATTTT.

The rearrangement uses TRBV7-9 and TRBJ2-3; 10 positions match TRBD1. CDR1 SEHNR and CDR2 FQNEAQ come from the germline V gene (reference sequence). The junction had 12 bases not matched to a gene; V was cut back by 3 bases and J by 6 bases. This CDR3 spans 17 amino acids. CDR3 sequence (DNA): TGTGCCAGCAGCTTGGGAGTCAGACGGACAGGGGGTGATACGCAGTATTTT. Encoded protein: CASSLGVRRTGGDTQYF.